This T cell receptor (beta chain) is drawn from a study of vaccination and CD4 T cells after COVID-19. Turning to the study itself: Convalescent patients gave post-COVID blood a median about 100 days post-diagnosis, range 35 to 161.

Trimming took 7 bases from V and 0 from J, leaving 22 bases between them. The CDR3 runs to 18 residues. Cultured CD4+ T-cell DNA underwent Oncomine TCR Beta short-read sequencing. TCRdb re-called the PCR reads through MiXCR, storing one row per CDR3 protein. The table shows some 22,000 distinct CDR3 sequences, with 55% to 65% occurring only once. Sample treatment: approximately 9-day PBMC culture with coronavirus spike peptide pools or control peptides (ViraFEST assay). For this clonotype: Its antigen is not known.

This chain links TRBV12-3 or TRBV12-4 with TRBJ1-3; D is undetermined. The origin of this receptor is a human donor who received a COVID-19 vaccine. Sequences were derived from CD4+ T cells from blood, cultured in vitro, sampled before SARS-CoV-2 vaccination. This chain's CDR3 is CASNGLRSASPSGNTIYF. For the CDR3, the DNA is TGTGCCAGCAACGGGTTAAGGTCAGCCAGCCCCTCTGGAAACACCATATATTTT.